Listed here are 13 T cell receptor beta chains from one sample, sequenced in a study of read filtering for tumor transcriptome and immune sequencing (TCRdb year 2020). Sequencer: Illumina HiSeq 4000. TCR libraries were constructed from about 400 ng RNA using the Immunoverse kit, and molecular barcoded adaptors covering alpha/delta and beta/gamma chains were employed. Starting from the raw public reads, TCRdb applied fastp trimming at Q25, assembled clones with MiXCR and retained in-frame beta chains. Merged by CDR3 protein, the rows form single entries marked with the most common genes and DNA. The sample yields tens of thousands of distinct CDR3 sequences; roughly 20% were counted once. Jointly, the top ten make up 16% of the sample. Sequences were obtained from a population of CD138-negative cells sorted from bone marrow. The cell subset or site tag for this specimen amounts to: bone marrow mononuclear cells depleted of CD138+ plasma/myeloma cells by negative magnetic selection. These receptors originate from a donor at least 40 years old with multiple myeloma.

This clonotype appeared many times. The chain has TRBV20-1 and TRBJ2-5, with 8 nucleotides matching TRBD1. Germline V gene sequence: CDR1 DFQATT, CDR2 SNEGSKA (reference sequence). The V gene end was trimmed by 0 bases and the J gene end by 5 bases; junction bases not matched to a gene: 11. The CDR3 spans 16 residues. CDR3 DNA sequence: TGCAGTGCTAGAGATCCGACAGGGGCGCAATACGAGACCCAGTACTTC. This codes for CSARDPTGAQYETQYF.

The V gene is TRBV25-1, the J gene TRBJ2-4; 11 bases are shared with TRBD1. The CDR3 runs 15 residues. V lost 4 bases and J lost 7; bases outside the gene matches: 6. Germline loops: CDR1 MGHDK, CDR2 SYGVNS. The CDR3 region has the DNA TGTGCCAGCAGTGCCAGGGACAGGGGGAAGAACATTCAGTACTTC. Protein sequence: CASSARDRGKNIQYF.

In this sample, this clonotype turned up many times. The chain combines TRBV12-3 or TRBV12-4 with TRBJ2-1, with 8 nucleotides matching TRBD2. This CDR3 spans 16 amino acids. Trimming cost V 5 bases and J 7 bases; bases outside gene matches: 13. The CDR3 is CASSRPGAREGNEQFF. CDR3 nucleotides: TGTGCCAGCAGTCGCCCTGGTGCCCGGGAGGGAAATGAGCAGTTCTTC.

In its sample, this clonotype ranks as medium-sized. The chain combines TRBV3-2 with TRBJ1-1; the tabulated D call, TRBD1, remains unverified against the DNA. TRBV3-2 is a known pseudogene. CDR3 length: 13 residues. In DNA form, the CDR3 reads TGTGCCAGCAGGTCAGGGGGTGACACTGAAGCTTTCTTT. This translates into CASRSGGDTEAFF.

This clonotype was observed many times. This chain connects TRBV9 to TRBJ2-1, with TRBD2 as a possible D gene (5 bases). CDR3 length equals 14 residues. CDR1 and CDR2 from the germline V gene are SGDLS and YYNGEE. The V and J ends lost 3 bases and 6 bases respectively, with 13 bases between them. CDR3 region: CASSGRLAFNEQFF. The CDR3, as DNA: TGTGCCAGCAGCGGAAGGCTAGCATTCAATGAGCAGTTCTTC. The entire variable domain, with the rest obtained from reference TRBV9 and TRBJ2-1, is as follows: DSGVTQTPKHLITATGQRVTLRCSPRSGDLSVYWYQQSLDQGLQFLIQYYNGEERAKGNILERFSAQQFPDLHSELNLSSLELGDSALYFCASSGRLAFNEQFFGPGTRLTVL.

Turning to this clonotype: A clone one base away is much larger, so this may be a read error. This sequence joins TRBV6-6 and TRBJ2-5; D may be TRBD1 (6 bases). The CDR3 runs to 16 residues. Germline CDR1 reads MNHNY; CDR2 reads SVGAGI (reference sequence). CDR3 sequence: CASSSIPRGYQGTQYF. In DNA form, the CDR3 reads TGTGCCAGCAGTTCCATACCAAGGGGGTACCAAGGGACCCAGTACTTC.

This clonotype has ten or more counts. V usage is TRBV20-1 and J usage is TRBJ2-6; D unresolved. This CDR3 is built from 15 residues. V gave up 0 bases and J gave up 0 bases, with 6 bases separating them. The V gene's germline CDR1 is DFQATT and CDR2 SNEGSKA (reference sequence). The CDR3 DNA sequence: TGCAGTGCTAGAGATCGTAGCTCTGGGGCCAACGTCCTGACTTTC. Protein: CSARDRSSGANVLTF.

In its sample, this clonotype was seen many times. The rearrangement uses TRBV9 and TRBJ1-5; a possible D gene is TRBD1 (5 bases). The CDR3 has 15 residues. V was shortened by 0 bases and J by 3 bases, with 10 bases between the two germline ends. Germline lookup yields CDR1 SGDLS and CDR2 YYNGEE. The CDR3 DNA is TGTGCCAGCAGCGTAGCGGGGGTGAACAATCAGCCCCAGCATTTT. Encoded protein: CASSVAGVNNQPQHF.

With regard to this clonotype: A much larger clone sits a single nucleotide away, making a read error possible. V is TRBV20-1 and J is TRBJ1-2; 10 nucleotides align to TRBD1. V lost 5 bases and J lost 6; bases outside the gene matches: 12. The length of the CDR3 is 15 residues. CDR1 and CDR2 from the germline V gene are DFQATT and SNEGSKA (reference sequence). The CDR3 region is CSAPDRGAYTDGYTF. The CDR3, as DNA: TGCAGTGCTCCGGACAGGGGGGCATATACCGATGGCTACACCTTC.

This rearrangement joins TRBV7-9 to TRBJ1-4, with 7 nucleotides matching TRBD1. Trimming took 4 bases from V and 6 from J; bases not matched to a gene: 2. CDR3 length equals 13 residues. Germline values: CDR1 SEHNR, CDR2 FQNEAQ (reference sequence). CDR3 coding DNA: TGTGCCAGCAGCTACGGGACAGATGAAAAACTGTTTTTT. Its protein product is CASSYGTDEKLFF.

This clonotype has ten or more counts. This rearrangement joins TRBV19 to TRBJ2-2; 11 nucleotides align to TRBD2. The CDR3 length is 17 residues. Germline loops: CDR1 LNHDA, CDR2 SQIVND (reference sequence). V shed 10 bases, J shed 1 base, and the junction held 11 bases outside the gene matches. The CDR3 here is CATGLAGTRGNTGELFF. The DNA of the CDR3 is TGTGCCACCGGACTAGCGGGCACCCGGGGGAACACCGGGGAGCTGTTTTTT.

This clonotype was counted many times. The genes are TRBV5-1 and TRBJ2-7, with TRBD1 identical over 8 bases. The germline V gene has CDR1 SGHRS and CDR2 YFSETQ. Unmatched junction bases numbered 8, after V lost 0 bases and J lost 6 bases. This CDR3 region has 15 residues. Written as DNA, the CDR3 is TGCGCCAGCAGCTTGGATGGGGACAGGTCATCCGAGCAGTACTTC. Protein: CASSLDGDRSSEQYF.

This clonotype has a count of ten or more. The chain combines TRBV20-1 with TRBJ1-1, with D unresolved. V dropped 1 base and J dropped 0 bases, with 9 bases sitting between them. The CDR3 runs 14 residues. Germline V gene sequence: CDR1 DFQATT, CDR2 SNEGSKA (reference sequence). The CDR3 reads CSARVVTMNTEAFF. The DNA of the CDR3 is TGCAGTGCTAGAGTTGTAACCATGAACACTGAAGCTTTCTTT.